The 28 T cell receptor beta chains listed next were all sequenced from one sample in a study of blood T cell repertoires in COVID-19. Libraries were prepared by immunoSEQ multiplex PCR; TCRdb keeps only in-frame clonotypes and omits some of them. Of a few hundred thousand clones in the sample, 70% to 90% were seen once. The sample consisted of peripheral blood. Source of these receptors: a woman aged 50 to 60 with COVID-19, enrolled during active disease.

This sequence joins TRBV28 and TRBJ1-2; D ambiguous. Germline loops: CDR1 MDHEN, CDR2 SYDVKM. V lost 2 bases and J lost 4, with 8 bases in between. There are 13 residues in the CDR3. CDR3 residues: CASSLDSGYGYTF. In nucleotides, the CDR3 is TGTGCCAGCAGTTTAGACTCTGGCTATGGCTACACCTTC.

V usage is TRBV11-2 and J usage is TRBJ2-5, with 9 bases identical to TRBD1. This CDR3 contains 14 residues. V lost 5 bases, J lost 4 bases, and 5 bases stayed unmatched. CDR1 is SGHAT, CDR2 FQNNGV, per germline. The CDR3 reads CASSHRDRAETQYF. The CDR3 nucleotides read TGTGCCAGCAGCCATCGGGACAGGGCAGAGACCCAGTACTTC.

In this sample, this clone turned up a few times. The rearrangement links TRBV29-1 to TRBJ1-2; D is uncertain. The CDR3 loop spans 13 amino acids. Germline loops: CDR1 SQVTM, CDR2 ANQGSEA. Trimming took 6 bases from V and 4 from J, leaving 15 bases between them. DNA for the CDR3: TGCAGCGTCCCGGGGTCTTGGGGCTATGGCTACACCTTC. Amino acids: CSVPGSWGYGYTF.

The V and J genes are TRBV5-1 and TRBJ2-3; the match to TRBD2 covers 9 bases. The V gene's germline CDR1 is SGHRS and CDR2 YFSETQ. The CDR3 loop spans 17 amino acids. V shed 1 base and J 7 bases; nucleotides not matched to a gene: 13. The DNA for the CDR3 is TGCGCCAGCAGCTTGATGGGCCCCGCGGGAGGGCTAAATACGCAGTATTTT. Its protein product is CASSLMGPAGGLNTQYF.

The V call is TRBV5-1, the J call TRBJ1-1, with D maybe TRBD1 (5 bases). Germline CDR1 is SGHRS and CDR2 is YFSETQ. The CDR3 has 15 amino acids. Deletions cut 0 bases from V and 2 bases from J, with 11 bases between. Here the CDR3 reads CASSLAGFPNTEAFF. The CDR3 bases are TGCGCCAGCAGCTTGGCAGGGTTTCCAAACACTGAAGCTTTCTTT.

This rearrangement joins TRBV18 to TRBJ2-5, with D possibly being TRBD1 (6 bases). The germline CDR1 and CDR2 sequences are KGHSH and LQKENI. This CDR3 has 15 residues. V lost 5 bases and J lost 1, with 14 bases in between. The CDR3 DNA follows: TGTGCCAGCTCAACCTACAGGGAGCTCCAAGAGACCCAGTACTTC. Its protein product is CASSTYRELQETQYF.

The rearrangement uses TRBV18 and TRBJ2-2, with TRBD1 as a possible D gene (5 bases). The CDR3 extends over 15 amino acids. CDR1 KGHSH and CDR2 LQKENI come from the germline V gene. V lost 3 bases to trimming and J lost 3 bases, with 11 bases between them. CDR3 coding DNA: TGTGCCAGCTCACCCAGGGTAGGGGACACCGGGGAGCTGTTTTTT. Protein: CASSPRVGDTGELFF.

This clone was recorded only once. V and J are TRBV6-6 and TRBJ1-5; a weak D match, TRBD1 (6 bases). Trimming cost V 6 bases and J 2 bases, with 14 bases left between them. This CDR3 is built from 15 residues. The V gene's germline CDR1 is MNHNY and CDR2 SVGAGI (reference sequence). This CDR3 is CASRQQGEGNQPQHF. CDR3 sequence (DNA): TGTGCCAGCAGACAACAGGGTGAGGGCAATCAGCCCCAGCATTTT.

This clone was picked up a small number of times. This chain uses TRBV27 with TRBJ1-5, with D unresolved. Germline V lookup: CDR1 MNHEY, CDR2 SMNVEV (reference sequence). The V end was cut by 4 bases, the J end by 0 bases, with 7 bases between. CDR3 length: 14 residues. Written as DNA, the CDR3 is TGTGCCAGCAGTTCCCGAGATAGCAATCAGCCCCAGCATTTT. Translating gives CASSSRDSNQPQHF.

The V gene is TRBV24-1, the J gene TRBJ2-5; 13 nucleotides match TRBD2. The CDR3 length is 17 residues. CDR1 is KGHDR and CDR2 is SFDVKD in the germline V gene. V lost 3 bases and J lost 5; bases outside the gene matches: 8. The CDR3 DNA follows: TGTGCCACCAGTGATATCAGGACTAGCGGGAGTCCGGAGACCCAGTACTTC. Amino acids: CATSDIRTSGSPETQYF.

The chain is built from TRBV2 and TRBJ2-1; D ambiguous. CDR1 and CDR2 from the germline V gene are SNHLY and FYNNEI. There are 13 residues in the CDR3. V shed 8 bases and J shed 7 bases, with 15 bases lying between them. The CDR3 coding sequence is TGTGCCAGCGGTAGCTTGACGGTGAATGAGCAGTTCTTC. Translation: CASGSLTVNEQFF.

V is TRBV9 and J is TRBJ1-1; 11 bases map to TRBD1. This CDR3 is built from 14 residues. Trimming took 3 bases from V and 4 from J; bases not matched to a gene: 2. Looked up from germline, CDR1 is SGDLS and CDR2 is YYNGEE. The DNA for the CDR3 is TGTGCCAGCAGCGCCGGGACAGGGGGCACTGAAGCTTTCTTT. As protein: CASSAGTGGTEAFF.

In DNA form, the CDR3 reads TGTGCCAGCAGCCAAGAGGACAGGAGCCACAATGAGCAGTTCTTC. The encoded protein is CASSQEDRSHNEQFF. The chain couples TRBV4-2 to TRBJ2-1, with TRBD1 matching over 7 bases. The germline V gene encodes CDR1 LGHNA and CDR2 YNFKEQ. The V gene end was trimmed by 0 bases and the J gene end by 5 bases; junction bases not matched to a gene: 4. The CDR3 spans 15 residues.

The J gene is TRBJ1-6, the V gene TRBV6-4, with 7 bases fitting TRBD1. The junction had 4 bases not matched to a gene; V was cut back by 0 bases and J by 2 bases. The CDR3 runs 17 residues. The germline gives CDR1 MRHNA, CDR2 SNTAGT. The CDR3 loop reads CASSDSGQAPYNSPLHF. CDR3 nucleotide sequence: TGTGCCAGCAGTGACTCTGGACAGGCTCCCTATAATTCACCCCTCCACTTT.

The V and J genes are TRBV5-1 and TRBJ2-7; 10 bases map to TRBD2. CDR1 SGHRS and CDR2 YFSETQ come from the germline V gene. V shed 1 base, J shed 3 bases, and the junction held 4 bases outside the gene matches. This CDR3 has 15 residues. The CDR3 nucleotides are TGCGCCAGCAGCTTGCATCCTAGCGGGAGCTACGAGCAGTACTTC. Protein: CASSLHPSGSYEQYF.

The chain has TRBV5-4 and TRBJ2-2; 7 bases are shared with TRBD1. The germline V gene encodes CDR1 SGHNT and CDR2 YYREEE (reference sequence). This CDR3 is built from 14 residues. V lost 7 bases, J lost 1 base, and 4 bases stayed unmatched. Here the CDR3 reads CASATGMNTGELFF. Here the CDR3 DNA reads TGTGCCAGCGCGACAGGGATGAACACCGGGGAGCTGTTTTTT.

The genes are TRBV2 and TRBJ2-5; no definite D call. From germline, CDR1 is SNHLY and CDR2 FYNNEI. V lost 5 bases to trimming and J lost 5 bases, with 9 bases between them. The CDR3 consists of 12 residues. CDR3 in amino acids: CASSTSRETQYF. Here the CDR3 DNA reads TGTGCCAGCAGTACCTCGCGGGAGACCCAGTACTTC.

This clone appeared a few times. The CDR3 loop is CAWNGTPTGPYGPLHF. CDR3 sequence (DNA): TGTGCCTGGAATGGAACCCCGACAGGTCCCTACGGTCCCCTCCACTTT. This chain links TRBV30 with TRBJ1-6, with D perhaps TRBD1 (6 bases). The germline V gene encodes CDR1 GTSNPN and CDR2 SVGIG (reference sequence). This CDR3 is built from 16 residues. V gave up 4 bases and J gave up 13 bases, with 26 bases separating them.

V gene TRBV7-9 combines with J gene TRBJ2-2; tentative D call: TRBD2 (6 bases). Germline CDR1 and CDR2: SEHNR and FQNEAQ (reference sequence). This CDR3 region has 16 residues. The V end was cut by 5 bases, the J end by 4 bases, with 17 bases between. The DNA of the CDR3 is TGTGCCAGCAGCATAACATGGGGCGGGACCACCGGGGAGCTGTTTTTT. Its translation: CASSITWGGTTGELFF.

V is TRBV24-1 and J is TRBJ1-1; D is ambiguous. CDR1 is KGHDR, CDR2 SFDVKD, per germline. V was shortened by 0 bases and J by 5 bases, with 15 bases between the two germline ends. This CDR3 is built from 16 residues. The CDR3 protein is CATSDLGARGETEAFF. CDR3 bases: TGTGCCACCAGTGATTTGGGCGCCCGGGGAGAAACTGAAGCTTTCTTT.

V and J are TRBV27 and TRBJ2-3; maybe TRBD2 (5 bases). Trimming removed 5 bases at V and 0 bases at J, with 12 bases between. The CDR3 spans 15 residues. The germline V gene has CDR1 MNHEY and CDR2 SMNVEV (reference sequence). The DNA for the CDR3 is TGTGCCAGCAGTCATCGGGGAGCGAGCACAGATACGCAGTATTTT. Amino acid sequence: CASSHRGASTDTQYF.

The count of this clone is one. The chain couples TRBV7-2 to TRBJ1-1, with no clear D. V lost 1 base, J lost 0 bases, and 9 bases lay in between. There are 15 residues in the CDR3. Germline CDR1 and CDR2: SGHTA and FQGNSA. This chain's CDR3 is CASSLDSGVNTEAFF. Written as DNA, the CDR3 is TGTGCCAGCAGCTTAGATAGCGGAGTGAACACTGAAGCTTTCTTT. The full variable domain, rest sourced from reference TRBV7-2 and TRBJ1-1, is GAGVSQSPSNKVTEKGKDVELRCDPISGHTALYWYRQSLGQGLEFLIYFQGNSAPDKSGLPSDRFSAERTGGSVSTLTIQRTQQEDSAVYLCASSLDSGVNTEAFFGQGTRLTVV.

The rearrangement joins TRBV27 to TRBJ2-2; D unclear. Trimming removed 3 bases from V and 7 bases from J, with 3 bases in between. CDR1 and CDR2 (germline): MNHEY, SMNVEV (reference sequence). This CDR3 contains 11 residues. The CDR3 loop is CASSFGGELFF. As DNA, the CDR3 is TGTGCCAGCAGTTTCGGCGGGGAGCTGTTTTTT.

V is TRBV27 and J is TRBJ2-5; D ambiguous. Trimming took off 5 bases at V and 4 bases at J, with 20 bases between the two ends. The CDR3 covers 16 residues. Germline V CDR1 and CDR2: MNHEY, SMNVEV (reference sequence). The CDR3 reads CASSRVGSLWAETQYF. DNA of the CDR3: TGTGCCAGCAGTCGCGTTGGGTCACTCTGGGCAGAGACCCAGTACTTC.

This chain connects TRBV4-2 to TRBJ2-1, with 7 bases fitting TRBD1. V lost 4 bases, J lost 2 bases, and 5 bases stayed unmatched. Germline V lookup: CDR1 LGHNA, CDR2 YNFKEQ. The CDR3 is made up of 15 amino acids. The CDR3 protein is CASSLRTGPYNEQFF. The CDR3 nucleotides are TGTGCCAGCAGCCTTCGGACAGGTCCCTACAATGAGCAGTTCTTC.

This chain links TRBV27 with TRBJ2-7; 11 bases line up with TRBD2. The J segment lost 4 bases and the V segment lost 2 bases, leaving 10 bases of the junction unmatched. Germline lookup yields CDR1 MNHEY and CDR2 SMNVEV (reference sequence). The CDR3 is made up of 17 amino acids. This CDR3 is CASSLRRLIAGGYEQYF. The CDR3 bases are TGTGCCAGCAGTTTAAGACGCTTAATAGCGGGAGGGTACGAGCAGTACTTC.

The chain carries TRBV19 and TRBJ1-5, with D possibly TRBD1 on 6 matching bases. Looked up from germline, CDR1 is LNHDA and CDR2 is SQIVND (reference sequence). V shed 5 bases and J shed 3 bases, with 11 bases lying between them. This CDR3 comprises 14 residues. The CDR3 is CASSDRDTNQPQHF. In DNA form, the CDR3 reads TGTGCCAGTAGTGACCGGGACACCAATCAGCCCCAGCATTTT.

The rearrangement links TRBV2 to TRBJ2-7, with D uncertain. Germline V gives CDR1 SNHLY, CDR2 FYNNEI. The CDR3 totals 11 residues. The V and J ends lost 6 bases and 3 bases respectively, with 6 bases between them. The CDR3 region has the DNA TGTGCCAGCAGGGGCTTCTACGAGCAGTACTTC. Translating it yields CASRGFYEQYF.